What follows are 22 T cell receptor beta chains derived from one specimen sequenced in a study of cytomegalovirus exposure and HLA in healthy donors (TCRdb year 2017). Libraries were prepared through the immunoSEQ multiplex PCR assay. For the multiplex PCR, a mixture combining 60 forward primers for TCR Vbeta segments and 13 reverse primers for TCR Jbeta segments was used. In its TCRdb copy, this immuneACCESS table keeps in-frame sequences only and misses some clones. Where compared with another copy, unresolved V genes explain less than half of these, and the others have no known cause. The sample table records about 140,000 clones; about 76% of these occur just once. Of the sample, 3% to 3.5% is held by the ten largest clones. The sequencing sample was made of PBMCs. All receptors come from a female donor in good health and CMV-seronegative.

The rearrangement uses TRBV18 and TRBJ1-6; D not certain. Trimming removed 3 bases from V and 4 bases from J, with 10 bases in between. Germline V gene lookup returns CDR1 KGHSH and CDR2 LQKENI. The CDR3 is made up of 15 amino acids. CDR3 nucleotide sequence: TGTGCCAGCTCACCGTCCGGGGATTATAATTCACCCCTCCACTTT. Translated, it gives CASSPSGDYNSPLHF.

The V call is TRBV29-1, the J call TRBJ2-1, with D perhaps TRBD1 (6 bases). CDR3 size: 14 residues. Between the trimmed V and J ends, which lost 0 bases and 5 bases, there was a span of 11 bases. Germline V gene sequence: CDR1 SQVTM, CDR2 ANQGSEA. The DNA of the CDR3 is TGCAGCGTTGAAGATCCCCAGGGGAACAATGAGCAGTTCTTC. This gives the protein CSVEDPQGNNEQFF.

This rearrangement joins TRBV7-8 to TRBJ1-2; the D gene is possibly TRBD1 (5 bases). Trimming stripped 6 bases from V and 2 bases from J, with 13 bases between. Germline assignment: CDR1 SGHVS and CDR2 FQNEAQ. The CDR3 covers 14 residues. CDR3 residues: CASSLRGGNYGYTF. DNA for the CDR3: TGTGCCAGCAGTCTTAGGGGCGGAAACTATGGCTACACCTTC.

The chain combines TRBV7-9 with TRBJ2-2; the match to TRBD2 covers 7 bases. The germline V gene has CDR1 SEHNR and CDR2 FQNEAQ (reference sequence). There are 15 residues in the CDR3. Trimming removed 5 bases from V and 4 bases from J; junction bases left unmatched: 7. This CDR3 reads CASSKSGALTGELFF. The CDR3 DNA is TGTGCCAGCAGCAAAAGCGGGGCGCTCACCGGGGAGCTGTTTTTT.

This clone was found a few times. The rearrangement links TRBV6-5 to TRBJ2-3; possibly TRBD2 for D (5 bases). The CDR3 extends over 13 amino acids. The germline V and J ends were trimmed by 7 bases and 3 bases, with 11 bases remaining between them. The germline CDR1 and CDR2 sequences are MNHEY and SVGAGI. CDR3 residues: CASTMRGTDTQYF. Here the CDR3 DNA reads TGTGCCAGCACAATGAGAGGGACAGATACGCAGTATTTT.

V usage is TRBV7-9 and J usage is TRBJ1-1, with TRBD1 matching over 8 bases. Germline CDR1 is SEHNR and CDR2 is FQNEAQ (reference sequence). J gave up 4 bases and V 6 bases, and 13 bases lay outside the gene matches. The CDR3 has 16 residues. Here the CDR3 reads CASSRSQQGGITEAFF. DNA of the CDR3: TGTGCCAGCAGTCGCTCCCAACAGGGGGGGATCACTGAAGCTTTCTTT.

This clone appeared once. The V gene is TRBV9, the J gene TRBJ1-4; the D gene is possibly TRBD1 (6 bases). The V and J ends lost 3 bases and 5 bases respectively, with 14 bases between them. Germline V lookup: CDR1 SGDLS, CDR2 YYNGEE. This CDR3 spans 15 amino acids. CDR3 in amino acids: CASSAVGGQNEKLFF. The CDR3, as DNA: TGTGCCAGCAGCGCCGTTGGGGGACAAAATGAAAAACTGTTTTTT.

CDR3 in DNA: TGTGCCAGCAGCCCGTGGACAGGGGGCTCTGGGGCCAACGTCCTGACTTTC. It yields the protein CASSPWTGGSGANVLTF. The chain combines TRBV5-4 with TRBJ2-6, with TRBD1 matching 10 bases. Unmatched junction bases numbered 4, after V lost 4 bases and J lost 0 bases. From germline, CDR1 is SGHNT and CDR2 YYREEE (reference sequence). The CDR3 is made up of 17 amino acids.

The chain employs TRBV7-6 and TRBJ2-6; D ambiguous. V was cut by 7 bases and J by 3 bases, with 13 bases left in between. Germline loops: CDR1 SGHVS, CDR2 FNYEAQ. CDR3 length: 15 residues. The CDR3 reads CASTIQPGGANVLTF. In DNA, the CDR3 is TGTGCCAGCACTATCCAACCGGGTGGGGCCAACGTCCTGACTTTC.

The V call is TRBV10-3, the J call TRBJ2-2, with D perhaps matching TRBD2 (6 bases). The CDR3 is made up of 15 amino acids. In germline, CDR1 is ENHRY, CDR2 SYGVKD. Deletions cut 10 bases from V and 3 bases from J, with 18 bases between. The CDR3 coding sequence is TGTGCCACCCAGGCGGAGGGTCGGGACACCGGGGAGCTGTTTTTT. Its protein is CATQAEGRDTGELFF.

The CDR3 bases are TGTGCCAGCATCGAGGTTACAGGGCCCGGGGAGCTGTTTTTT. This encodes CASIEVTGPGELFF. The rearrangement links TRBV2 to TRBJ2-2, with a possible D match to TRBD1 (6 bases). V gave up 7 bases and J gave up 6 bases, with 15 bases separating them. This CDR3 contains 14 residues. Germline lookup yields CDR1 SNHLY and CDR2 FYNNEI.

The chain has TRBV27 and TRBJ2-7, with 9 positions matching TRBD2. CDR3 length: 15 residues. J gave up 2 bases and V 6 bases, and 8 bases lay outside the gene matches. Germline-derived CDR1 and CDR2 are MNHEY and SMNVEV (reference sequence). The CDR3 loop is CASRWASGTTYEQYF. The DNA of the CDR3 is TGTGCCAGCAGGTGGGCTAGCGGGACAACCTACGAGCAGTACTTC.

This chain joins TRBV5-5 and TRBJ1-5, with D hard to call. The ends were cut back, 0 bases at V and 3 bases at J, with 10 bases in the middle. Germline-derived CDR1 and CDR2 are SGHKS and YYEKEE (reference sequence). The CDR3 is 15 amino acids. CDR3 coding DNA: TGTGCCAGCAGCTTGGCCGGAGGCAACAATCAGCCCCAGCATTTT. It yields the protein CASSLAGGNNQPQHF.

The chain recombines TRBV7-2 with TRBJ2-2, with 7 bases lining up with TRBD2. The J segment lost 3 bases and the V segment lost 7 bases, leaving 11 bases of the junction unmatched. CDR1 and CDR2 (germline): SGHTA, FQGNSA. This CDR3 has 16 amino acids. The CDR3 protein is CASTDDLLADTGELFF. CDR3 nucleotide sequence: TGTGCCAGCACCGACGACCTGCTAGCGGACACCGGGGAGCTGTTTTTT. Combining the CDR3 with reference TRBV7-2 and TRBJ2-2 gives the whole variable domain GAGVSQSPSNKVTEKGKDVELRCDPISGHTALYWYRQSLGQGLEFLIYFQGNSAPDKSGLPSDRFSAERTGGSVSTLTIQRTQQEDSAVYLCASTDDLLADTGELFFGEGSRLTVL.

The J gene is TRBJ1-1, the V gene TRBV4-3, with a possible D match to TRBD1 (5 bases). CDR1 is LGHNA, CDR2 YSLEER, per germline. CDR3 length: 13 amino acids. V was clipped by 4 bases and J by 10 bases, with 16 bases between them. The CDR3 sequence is CASSRLQGQGAFF. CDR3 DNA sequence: TGCGCCAGCAGCCGCCTTCAGGGCCAGGGAGCTTTCTTT.

CDR3 DNA sequence: TGTGCCAGCCGGGACAGGGGTACCTACGAGCAGTACTTC. It is translated as CASRDRGTYEQYF. This chain joins TRBV10-3 and TRBJ2-7, with 10 positions matching TRBD1. Trimming removed 10 bases from V and 2 bases from J; junction bases left unmatched: 5. CDR3 length equals 13 residues. Per the germline V gene, CDR1 is ENHRY and CDR2 is SYGVKD.

The CDR3 spells CASSVAENIQYF. The CDR3 bases are TGTGCCAGTAGTGTGGCAGAAAACATTCAGTACTTC. The rearrangement links TRBV19 to TRBJ2-4; D is unclear. CDR1 and CDR2 from the germline V gene are LNHDA and SQIVND (reference sequence). The length of the CDR3 is 12 residues. The ends were cut back, 5 bases at V and 5 bases at J, with 7 bases in the middle.

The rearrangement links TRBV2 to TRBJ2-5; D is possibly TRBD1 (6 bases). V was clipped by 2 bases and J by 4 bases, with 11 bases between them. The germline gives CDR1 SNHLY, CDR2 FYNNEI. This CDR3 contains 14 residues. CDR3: CASSEFTGTETQYF. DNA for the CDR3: TGTGCCAGCAGTGAATTTACAGGGACAGAGACCCAGTACTTC.

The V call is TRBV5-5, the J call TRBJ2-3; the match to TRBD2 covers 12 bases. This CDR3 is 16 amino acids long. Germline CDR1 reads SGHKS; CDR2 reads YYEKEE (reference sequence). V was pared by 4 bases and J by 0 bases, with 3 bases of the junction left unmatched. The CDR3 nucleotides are TGTGCCAGCAGCGCAGGGACTAGCGGGAGCACAGATACGCAGTATTTT. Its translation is CASSAGTSGSTDTQYF. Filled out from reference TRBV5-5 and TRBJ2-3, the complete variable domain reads DAGVTQSPTHLIKTRGQQVTLRCSPISGHKSVSWYQQVLGQGPQFIFQYYEKEERGRGNFPDRFSARQFPNYSSELNVNALLLGDSALYLCASSAGTSGSTDTQYFGPGTRLTVL.

The CDR3 DNA reads TGCGCCAGCAGCCAAGTGCGGACTGAAGCTTTCTTT. Protein: CASSQVRTEAFF. V is TRBV4-1 and J is TRBJ1-1; no clear D. CDR3 size: 12 residues. The V end lost 1 base, the J end lost 5 bases, and 5 bases lay between the germline ends. Looked up from germline, CDR1 is MGHRA and CDR2 is YSYEKL.

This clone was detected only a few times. CDR3 nucleotides: TGTGCCATCAGTGAGCCGTGGACTAGCGGGGGTCCCTACGAGCAGTACTTC. Translating gives CAISEPWTSGGPYEQYF. This chain links TRBV10-3 with TRBJ2-5; 13 positions match TRBD2. The DNA end lines up better with TRBJ2-7; the J call may be wrong. Per the germline V gene, CDR1 is ENHRY and CDR2 is SYGVKD. The CDR3 spans 17 residues.

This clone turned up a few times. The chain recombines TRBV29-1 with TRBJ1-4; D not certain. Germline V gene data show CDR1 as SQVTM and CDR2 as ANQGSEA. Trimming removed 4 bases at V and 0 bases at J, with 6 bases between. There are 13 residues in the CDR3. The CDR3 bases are TGCAGCGTTGCACAGACAACTAATGAAAAACTGTTTTTT. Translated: CSVAQTTNEKLFF.